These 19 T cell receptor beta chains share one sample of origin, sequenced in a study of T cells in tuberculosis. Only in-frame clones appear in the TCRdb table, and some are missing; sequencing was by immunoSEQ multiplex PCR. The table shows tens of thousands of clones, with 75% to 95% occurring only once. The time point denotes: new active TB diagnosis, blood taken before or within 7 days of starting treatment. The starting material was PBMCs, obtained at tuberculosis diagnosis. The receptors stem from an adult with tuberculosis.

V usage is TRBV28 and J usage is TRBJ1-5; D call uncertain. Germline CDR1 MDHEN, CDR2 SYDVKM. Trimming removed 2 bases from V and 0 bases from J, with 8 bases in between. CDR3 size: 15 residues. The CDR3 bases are TGTGCCAGCAGTTTACAAGCCTTTAGCAATCAGCCCCAGCATTTT. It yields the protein CASSLQAFSNQPQHF.

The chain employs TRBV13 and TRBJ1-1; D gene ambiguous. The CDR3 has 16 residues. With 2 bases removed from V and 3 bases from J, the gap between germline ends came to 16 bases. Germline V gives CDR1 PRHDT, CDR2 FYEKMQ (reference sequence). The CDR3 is CASSLSPAGWDTEAFF. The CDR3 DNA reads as TGTGCCAGCAGCTTATCGCCGGCCGGGTGGGACACTGAAGCTTTCTTT.

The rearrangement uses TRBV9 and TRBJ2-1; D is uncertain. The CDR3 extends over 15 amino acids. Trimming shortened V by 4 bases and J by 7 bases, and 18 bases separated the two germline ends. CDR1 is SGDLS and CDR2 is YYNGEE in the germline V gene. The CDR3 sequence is CASSIDHSPNNEQFF. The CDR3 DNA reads TGTGCCAGCAGCATAGACCACAGCCCGAATAATGAGCAGTTCTTC.

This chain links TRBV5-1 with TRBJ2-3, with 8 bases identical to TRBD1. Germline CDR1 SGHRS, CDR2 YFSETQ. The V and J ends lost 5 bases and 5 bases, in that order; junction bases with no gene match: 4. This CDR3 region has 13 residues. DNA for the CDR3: TGCGCCAGCAGACAGGGGGTCGAAGATACGCAGTATTTT. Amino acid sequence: CASRQGVEDTQYF.

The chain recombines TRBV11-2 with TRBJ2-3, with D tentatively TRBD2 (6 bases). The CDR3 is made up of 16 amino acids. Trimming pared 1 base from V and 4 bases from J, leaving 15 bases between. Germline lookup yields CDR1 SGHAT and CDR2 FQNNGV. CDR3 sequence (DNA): TGTGCCAGCAGCTTAGTCCGGGGGTTCCGACCAGATACGCAGTATTTT. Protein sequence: CASSLVRGFRPDTQYF. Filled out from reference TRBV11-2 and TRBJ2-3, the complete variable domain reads EAGVAQSPRYKIIEKRQSVAFWCNPISGHATLYWYQQILGQGPKLLIQFQNNGVVDDSQLPKDRFSAERLKGVDSTLKIQPAKLEDSAVYLCASSLVRGFRPDTQYFGPGTRLTVL.

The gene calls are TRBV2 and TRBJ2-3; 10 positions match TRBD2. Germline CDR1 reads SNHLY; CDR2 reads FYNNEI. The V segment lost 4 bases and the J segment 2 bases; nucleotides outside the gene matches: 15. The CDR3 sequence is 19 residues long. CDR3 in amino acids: CASSAGRLAGATPTDTQYF. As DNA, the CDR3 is TGTGCCAGCAGTGCGGGAAGGCTAGCGGGGGCCACACCCACAGATACGCAGTATTTT.

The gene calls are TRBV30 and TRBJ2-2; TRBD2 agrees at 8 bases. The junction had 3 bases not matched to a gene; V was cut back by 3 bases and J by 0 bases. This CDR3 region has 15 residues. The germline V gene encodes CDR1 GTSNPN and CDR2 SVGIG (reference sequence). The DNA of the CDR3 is TGTGCCTGGAGGCGACTAGCGTCGAACACCGGGGAGCTGTTTTTT. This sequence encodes CAWRRLASNTGELFF.

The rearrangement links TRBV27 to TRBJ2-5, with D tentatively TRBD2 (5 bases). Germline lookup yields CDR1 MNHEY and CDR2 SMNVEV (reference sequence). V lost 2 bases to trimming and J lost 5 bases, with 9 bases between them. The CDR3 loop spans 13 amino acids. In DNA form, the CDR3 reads TGTGCCAGCAGTTTAAGCACTAGGGAGACCCAGTACTTC. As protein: CASSLSTRETQYF.

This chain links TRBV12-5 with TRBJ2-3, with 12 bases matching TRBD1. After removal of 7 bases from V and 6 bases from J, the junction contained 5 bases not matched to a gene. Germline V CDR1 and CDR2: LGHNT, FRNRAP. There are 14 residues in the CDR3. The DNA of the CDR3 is TGTGCTAGTGCCCGGGACAGGGGGCTGGATACGCAGTATTTT. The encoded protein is CASARDRGLDTQYF.

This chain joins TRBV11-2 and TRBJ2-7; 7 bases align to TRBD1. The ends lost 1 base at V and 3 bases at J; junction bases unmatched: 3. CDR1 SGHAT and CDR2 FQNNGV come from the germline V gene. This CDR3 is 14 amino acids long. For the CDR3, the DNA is TGTGCCAGCAGCTTAGGGGCAGGGGGCTACGAGCAGTACGTC. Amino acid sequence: CASSLGAGGYEQYV.

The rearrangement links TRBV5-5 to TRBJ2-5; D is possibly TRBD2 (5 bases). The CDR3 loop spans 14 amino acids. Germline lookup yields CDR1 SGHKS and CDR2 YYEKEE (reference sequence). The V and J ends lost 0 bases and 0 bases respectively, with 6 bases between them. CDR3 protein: CASSLVGDQETQYF. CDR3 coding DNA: TGTGCCAGCAGCTTGGTGGGAGACCAAGAGACCCAGTACTTC.

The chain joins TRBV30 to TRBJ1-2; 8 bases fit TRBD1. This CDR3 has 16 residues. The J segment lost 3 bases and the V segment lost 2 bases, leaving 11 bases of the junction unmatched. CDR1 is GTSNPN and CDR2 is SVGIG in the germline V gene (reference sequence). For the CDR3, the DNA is TGTGCCTGGAGTCTAATAATGCAGGGGGCGGACTATGGCTACACCTTC. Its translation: CAWSLIMQGADYGYTF.

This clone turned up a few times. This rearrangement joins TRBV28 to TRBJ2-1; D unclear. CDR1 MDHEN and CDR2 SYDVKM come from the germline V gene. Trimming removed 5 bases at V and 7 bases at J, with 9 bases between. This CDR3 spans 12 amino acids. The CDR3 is CASSRSENEQFF. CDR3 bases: TGTGCCAGCAGTCGTTCCGAGAATGAGCAGTTCTTC.

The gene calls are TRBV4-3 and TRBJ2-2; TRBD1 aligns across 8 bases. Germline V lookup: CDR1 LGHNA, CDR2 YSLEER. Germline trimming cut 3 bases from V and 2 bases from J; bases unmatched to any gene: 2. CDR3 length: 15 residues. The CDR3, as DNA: TGCGCCAGCAGCCAGCAGGGGGCCAACACCGGGGAGCTGTTTTTT. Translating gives CASSQQGANTGELFF.

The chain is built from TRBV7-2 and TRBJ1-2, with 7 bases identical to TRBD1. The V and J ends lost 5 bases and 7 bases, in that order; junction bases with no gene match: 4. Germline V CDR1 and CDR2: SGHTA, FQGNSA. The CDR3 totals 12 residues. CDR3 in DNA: TGTGCCAGCAGCGATCGGACAGGTGGCTACACCTTC. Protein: CASSDRTGGYTF.

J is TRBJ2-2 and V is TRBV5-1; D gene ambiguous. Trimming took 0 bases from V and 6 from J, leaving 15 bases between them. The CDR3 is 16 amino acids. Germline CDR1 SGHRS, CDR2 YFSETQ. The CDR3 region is CASSLEGSRVAGELFF. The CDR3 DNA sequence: TGCGCCAGCAGCTTGGAAGGATCTAGAGTCGCCGGGGAGCTGTTTTTT. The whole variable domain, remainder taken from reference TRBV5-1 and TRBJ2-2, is KAGVTQTPRYLIKTRGQQVTLSCSPISGHRSVSWYQQTPGQGLQFLFEYFSETQRNKGNFPGRFSGRQFSNSRSEMNVSTLELGDSALYLCASSLEGSRVAGELFFGEGSRLTVL.

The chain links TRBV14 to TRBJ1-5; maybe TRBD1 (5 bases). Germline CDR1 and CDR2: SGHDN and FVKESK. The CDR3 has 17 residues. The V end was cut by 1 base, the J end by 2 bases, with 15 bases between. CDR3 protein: CASSQGTRGEGNQPQHF. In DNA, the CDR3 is TGTGCCAGCAGCCAAGGTACAAGGGGCGAGGGCAATCAGCCCCAGCATTTT. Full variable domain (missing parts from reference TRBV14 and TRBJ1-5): EAGVTQFPSHSVIEKGQTVTLRCDPISGHDNLYWYRRVMGKEIKFLLHFVKESKQDESGMPNNRFLAERTGGTYSTLKVQPAELEDSGVYFCASSQGTRGEGNQPQHFGDGTRLSIL.

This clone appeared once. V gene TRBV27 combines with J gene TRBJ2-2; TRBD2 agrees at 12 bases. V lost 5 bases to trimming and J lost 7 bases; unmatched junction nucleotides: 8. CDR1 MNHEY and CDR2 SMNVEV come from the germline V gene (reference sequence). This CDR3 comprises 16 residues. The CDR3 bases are TGTGCCAGCAGTAACTCTAGCGGGGGGGCTGTCGGGGAGCTGTTTTTT. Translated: CASSNSSGGAVGELFF.

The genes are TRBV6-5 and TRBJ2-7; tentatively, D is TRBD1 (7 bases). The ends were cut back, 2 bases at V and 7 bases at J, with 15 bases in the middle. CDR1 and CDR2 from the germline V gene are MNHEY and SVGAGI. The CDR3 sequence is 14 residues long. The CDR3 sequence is CASSYTGQGGEQYF. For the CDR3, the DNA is TGTGCCAGCAGTTACACAGGGCAGGGGGGAGAGCAGTACTTC.